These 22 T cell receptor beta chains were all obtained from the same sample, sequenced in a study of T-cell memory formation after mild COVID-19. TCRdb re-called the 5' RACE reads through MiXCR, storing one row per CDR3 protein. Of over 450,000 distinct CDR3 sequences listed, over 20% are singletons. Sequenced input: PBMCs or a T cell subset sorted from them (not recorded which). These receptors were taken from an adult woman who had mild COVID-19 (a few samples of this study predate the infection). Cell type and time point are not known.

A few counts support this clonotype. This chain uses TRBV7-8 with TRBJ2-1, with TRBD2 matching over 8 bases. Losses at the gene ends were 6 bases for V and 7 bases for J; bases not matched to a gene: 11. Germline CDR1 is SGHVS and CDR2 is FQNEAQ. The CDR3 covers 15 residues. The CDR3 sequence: CASSHQRERGNEQFF. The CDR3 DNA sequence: TGTGCCAGCAGTCACCAGCGGGAGCGAGGGAATGAGCAGTTCTTC.

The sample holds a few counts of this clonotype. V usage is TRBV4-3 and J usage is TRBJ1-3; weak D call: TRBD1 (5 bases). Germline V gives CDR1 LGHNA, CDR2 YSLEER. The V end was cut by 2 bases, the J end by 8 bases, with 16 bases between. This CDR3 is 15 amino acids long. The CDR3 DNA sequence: TGCGCCAGCAGCCAACTCCCAGGGACTTCTCACACCATATATTTT. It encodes CASSQLPGTSHTIYF.

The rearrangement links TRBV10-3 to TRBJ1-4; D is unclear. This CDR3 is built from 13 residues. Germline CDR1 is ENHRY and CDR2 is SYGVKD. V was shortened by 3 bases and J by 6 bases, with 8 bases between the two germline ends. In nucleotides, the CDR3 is TGTGCCATCAGTGATCGTGGAGATGAAAAACTGTTTTTT. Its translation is CAISDRGDEKLFF.

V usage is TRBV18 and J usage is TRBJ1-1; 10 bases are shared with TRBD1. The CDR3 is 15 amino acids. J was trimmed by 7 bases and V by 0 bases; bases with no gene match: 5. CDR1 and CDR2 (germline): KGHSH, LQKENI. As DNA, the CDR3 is TGTGCCAGCTCACCACCGCTGGGACAGGGGCTTGAAGCTTTCTTT. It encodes CASSPPLGQGLEAFF.

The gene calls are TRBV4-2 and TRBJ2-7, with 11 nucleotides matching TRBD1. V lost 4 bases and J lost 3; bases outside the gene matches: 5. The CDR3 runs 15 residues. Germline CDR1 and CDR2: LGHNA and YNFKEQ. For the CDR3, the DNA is TGTGCCAGCAGCCCTCCGGGACAGGGGGGCTACGAGCAGTACTTC. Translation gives CASSPPGQGGYEQYF.

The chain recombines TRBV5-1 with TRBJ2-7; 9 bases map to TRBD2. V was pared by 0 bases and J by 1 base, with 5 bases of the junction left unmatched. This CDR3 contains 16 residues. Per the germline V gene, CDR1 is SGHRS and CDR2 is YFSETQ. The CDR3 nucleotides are TGCGCCAGCAGCTTGGAATTGACTAGCGGTTCCTACGAGCAGTACTTC. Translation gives CASSLELTSGSYEQYF.

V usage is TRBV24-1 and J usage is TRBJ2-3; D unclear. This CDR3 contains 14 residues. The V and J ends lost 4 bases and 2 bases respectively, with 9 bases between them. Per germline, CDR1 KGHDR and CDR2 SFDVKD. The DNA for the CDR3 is TGTGCCACCAGTGACCGGGTCCCCACAGATACGCAGTATTTT. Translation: CATSDRVPTDTQYF.

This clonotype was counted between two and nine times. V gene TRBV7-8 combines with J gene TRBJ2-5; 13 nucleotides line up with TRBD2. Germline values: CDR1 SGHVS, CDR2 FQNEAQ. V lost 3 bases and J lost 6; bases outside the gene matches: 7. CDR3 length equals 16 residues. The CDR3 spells CASSFSTSGGRKTQYF. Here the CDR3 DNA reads TGTGCCAGCAGCTTCTCGACTAGCGGGGGGAGAAAGACCCAGTACTTC. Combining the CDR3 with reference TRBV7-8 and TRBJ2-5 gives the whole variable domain GAGVSQSPRYKVAKRGQDVALRCDPISGHVSLFWYQQALGQGPEFLTYFQNEAQLDKSGLPSDRFFAERPEGSVSTLKIQRTQQEDSAVYLCASSFSTSGGRKTQYFGPGTRLLVL.

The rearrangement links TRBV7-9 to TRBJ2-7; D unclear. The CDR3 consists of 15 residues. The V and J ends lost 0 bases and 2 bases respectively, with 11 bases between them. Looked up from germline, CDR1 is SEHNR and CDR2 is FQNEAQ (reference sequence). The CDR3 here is CASSLAAGLAYEQYF. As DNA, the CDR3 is TGTGCCAGCAGCTTAGCCGCCGGGTTGGCCTACGAGCAGTACTTC. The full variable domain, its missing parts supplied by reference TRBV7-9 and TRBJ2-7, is DTGVSQNPRHKITKRGQNVTFRCDPISEHNRLYWYRQTLGQGPEFLTYFQNEAQLEKSRLLSDRFSAERPKGSFSTLEIQRTEQGDSAMYLCASSLAAGLAYEQYFGPGTRLTVT.

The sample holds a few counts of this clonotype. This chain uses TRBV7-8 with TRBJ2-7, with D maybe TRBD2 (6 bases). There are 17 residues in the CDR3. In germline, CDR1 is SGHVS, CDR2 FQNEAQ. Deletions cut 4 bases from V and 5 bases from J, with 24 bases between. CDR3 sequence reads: CASSWNRGGAFRNEQYF. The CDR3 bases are TGTGCCAGCAGCTGGAATAGGGGAGGAGCATTTAGGAACGAGCAGTACTTC.

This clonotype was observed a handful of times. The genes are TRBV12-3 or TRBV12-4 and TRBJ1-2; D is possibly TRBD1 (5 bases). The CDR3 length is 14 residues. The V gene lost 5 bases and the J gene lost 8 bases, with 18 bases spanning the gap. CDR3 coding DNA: TGTGCCAGCAGTCGTCCGGGACGGAGTAGAGGCTACACCTTC. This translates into CASSRPGRSRGYTF.

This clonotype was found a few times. CDR3 bases: TGTGCCAGCAGCCCCACTAGCGGGAACAATGAGCAGTTCTTC. This encodes CASSPTSGNNEQFF. This chain uses TRBV6-5 with TRBJ2-1; 10 bases align to TRBD2. The ends lost 6 bases at V and 5 bases at J; junction bases unmatched: 4. The CDR3 totals 14 residues. Germline values: CDR1 MNHEY, CDR2 SVGAGI.

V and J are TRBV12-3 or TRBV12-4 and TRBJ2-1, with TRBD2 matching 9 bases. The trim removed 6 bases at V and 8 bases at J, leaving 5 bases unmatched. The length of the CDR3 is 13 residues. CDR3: CASRWGLADEQFF. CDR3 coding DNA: TGTGCCAGCAGATGGGGACTAGCCGATGAGCAGTTCTTC.

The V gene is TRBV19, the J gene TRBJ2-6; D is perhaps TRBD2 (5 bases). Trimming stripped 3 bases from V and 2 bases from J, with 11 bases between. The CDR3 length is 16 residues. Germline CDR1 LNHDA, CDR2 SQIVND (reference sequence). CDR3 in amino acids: CASSMAGITGANVLTF. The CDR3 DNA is TGTGCCAGTAGTATGGCCGGGATAACTGGGGCCAACGTCCTGACTTTC.

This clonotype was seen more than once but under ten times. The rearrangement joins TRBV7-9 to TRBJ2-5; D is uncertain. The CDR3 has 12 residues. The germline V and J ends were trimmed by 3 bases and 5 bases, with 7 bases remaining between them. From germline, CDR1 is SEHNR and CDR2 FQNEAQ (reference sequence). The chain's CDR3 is CASSFGPETQYF. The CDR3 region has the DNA TGTGCCAGCAGCTTCGGACCGGAGACCCAGTACTTC.

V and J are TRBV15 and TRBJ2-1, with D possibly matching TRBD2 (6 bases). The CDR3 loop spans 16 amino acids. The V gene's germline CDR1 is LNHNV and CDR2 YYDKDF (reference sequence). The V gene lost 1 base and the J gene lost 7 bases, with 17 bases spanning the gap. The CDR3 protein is CATSRVPGGSGNEQFF. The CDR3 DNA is TGTGCCACCAGCAGAGTCCCTGGGGGGAGTGGGAATGAGCAGTTCTTC.

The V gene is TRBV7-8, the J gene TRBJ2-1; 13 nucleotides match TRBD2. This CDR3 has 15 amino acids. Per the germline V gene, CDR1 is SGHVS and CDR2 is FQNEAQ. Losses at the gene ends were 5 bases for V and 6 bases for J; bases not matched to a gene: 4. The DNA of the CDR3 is TGTGCCAGCAGCCTGACTAGCGGGAGGCCCAATGAGCAGTTCTTC. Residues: CASSLTSGRPNEQFF.

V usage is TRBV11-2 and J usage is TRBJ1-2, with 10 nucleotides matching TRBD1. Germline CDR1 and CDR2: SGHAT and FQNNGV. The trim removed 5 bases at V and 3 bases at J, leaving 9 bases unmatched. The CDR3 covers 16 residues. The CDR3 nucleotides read TGTGCCAGCAGCCGTACTGACAGGGGGCGCTACTATGGCTACACCTTC. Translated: CASSRTDRGRYYGYTF.

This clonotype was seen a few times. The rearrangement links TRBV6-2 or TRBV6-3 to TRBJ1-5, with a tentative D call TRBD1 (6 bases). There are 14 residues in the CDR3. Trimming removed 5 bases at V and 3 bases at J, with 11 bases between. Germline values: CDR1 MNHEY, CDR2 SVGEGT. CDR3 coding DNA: TGTGCCAGCAGTCCCACAGGGTACAATCAGCCCCAGCATTTT. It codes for CASSPTGYNQPQHF.

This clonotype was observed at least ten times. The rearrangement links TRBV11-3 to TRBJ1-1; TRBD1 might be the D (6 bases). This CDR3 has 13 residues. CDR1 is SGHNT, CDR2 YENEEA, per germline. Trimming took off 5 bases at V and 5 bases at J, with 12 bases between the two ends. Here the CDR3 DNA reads TGTGCCAGCAGCCGGGGGGCAGGGACTGAAGCTTTCTTT. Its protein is CASSRGAGTEAFF.

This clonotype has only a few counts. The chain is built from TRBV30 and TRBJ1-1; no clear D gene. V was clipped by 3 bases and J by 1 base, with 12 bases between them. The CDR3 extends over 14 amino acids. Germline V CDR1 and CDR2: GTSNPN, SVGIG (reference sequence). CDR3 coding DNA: TGTGCCTGGAGAAGGCTCCCCAAGAACACTGAAGCTTTCTTT. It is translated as CAWRRLPKNTEAFF.

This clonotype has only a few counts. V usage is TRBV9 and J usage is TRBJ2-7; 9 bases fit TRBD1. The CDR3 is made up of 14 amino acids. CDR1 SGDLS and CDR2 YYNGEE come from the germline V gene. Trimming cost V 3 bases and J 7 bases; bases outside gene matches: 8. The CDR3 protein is CASSAGQGQGEQYF. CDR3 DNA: TGTGCCAGCAGCGCCGGACAGGGGCAAGGGGAGCAGTACTTC.